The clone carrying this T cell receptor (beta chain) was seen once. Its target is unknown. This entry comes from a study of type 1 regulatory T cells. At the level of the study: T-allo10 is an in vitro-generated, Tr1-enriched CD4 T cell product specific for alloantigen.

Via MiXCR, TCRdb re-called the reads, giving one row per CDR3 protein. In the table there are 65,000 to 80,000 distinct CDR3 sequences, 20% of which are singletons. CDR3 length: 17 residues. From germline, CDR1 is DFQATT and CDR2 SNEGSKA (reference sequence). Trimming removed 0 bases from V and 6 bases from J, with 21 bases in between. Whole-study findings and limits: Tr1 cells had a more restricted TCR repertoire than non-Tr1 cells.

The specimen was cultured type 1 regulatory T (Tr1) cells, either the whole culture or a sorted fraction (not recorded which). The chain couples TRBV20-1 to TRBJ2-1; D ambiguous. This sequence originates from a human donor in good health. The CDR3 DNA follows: TGCAGTGCTAGAGATCAGTTCGGGTTTTGGAACCGCAATGAGCAGTTCTTC. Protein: CSARDQFGFWNRNEQFF.